This TCR beta chain originates from a study of CD8 T cells in Susac syndrome. Germline CDR1 reads MDHEN; CDR2 reads SYDVKM. Trimming cost V 9 bases and J 0 bases, with 6 bases left between them. The CDR3 length is 13 residues. cDNA came from roughly 0.5 to 1 ug RNA primed by random hexamers. MiXCR, run by TCRdb on the immunoSEQ multiplex PCR reads, gives a single entry per CDR3 protein. The repertoire consists of about 240,000 distinct CDR3 sequences, with 90% to 96% occurring once and the leading ten covering about 0.094%. The chain employs TRBV28 and TRBJ2-6; no clear D. Sequencing was carried out using CD4+ T cells from PBMCs. The sequence derives from a human donor with Susac syndrome. DNA of the CDR3: TGTGCCAGTGGCTACTCTGGGGCCAACGTCCTGACTTTC. As protein: CASGYSGANVLTF. The variable domain in full, with the rest retrieved from reference TRBV28 and TRBJ2-6, is DVKVTQSSRYLVKRTGEKVFLECVQDMDHENMFWYRQDPGLGLRLIYFSYDVKMKEKGDIPEGYSVSREKKERFSLILESASTNQTSMYLCASGYSGANVLTFGAGSRLTVL.